What follows are 24 T cell receptor beta chains derived from one specimen sequenced in a study of OX40 agonist ivuxolimab in advanced cancers. The data were produced by immunoSEQ multiplex PCR, yet TCRdb's version contains in-frame clones alone and is incomplete. The sample records under 85,000 clones, roughly 87% being singletons. The material was CD4+ or CD8+ T cells sorted from blood, obtained in a trial of the OX40 agonist ivuxolimab. The source of these receptors is an adult with an advanced solid tumor such as melanoma, head and neck, liver or kidney cancer.

This sequence joins TRBV5-1 and TRBJ1-4, with unresolved D. The CDR3 loop spans 13 amino acids. The germline V gene has CDR1 SGHRS and CDR2 YFSETQ. Trimming left V 4 bases short and J 6 bases short, with 10 bases between. CDR3 in DNA: TGCGCCAGCAGCCTTAGGAGCGATGAAAAACTGTTTTTT. Its protein product is CASSLRSDEKLFF.

CDR3 nucleotides: TGTGCCAGCAGCTTAGCGCGATCGGGGCGGTCCTACGAGCAGTACTTC. It translates to CASSLARSGRSYEQYF. The rearrangement links TRBV7-2 to TRBJ2-7, with D perhaps TRBD1 or TRBD2 (5 bases each). V lost 0 bases and J 1 base, leaving 13 bases between the germline ends. The germline CDR1 and CDR2 sequences are SGHTA and FQGNSA. The CDR3 extends over 16 amino acids.

This sequence joins TRBV5-6 and TRBJ2-3, with D perhaps matching TRBD1 (5 bases). CDR1 SGHDT and CDR2 YYEEEE come from the germline V gene. There are 15 residues in the CDR3. V was cut by 4 bases and J by 2 bases, with 14 bases left in between. The CDR3 sequence: CASSIRQYFTDTQYF. The CDR3 bases are TGTGCCAGCAGCATCCGACAGTACTTCACAGATACGCAGTATTTT. Together with reference TRBV5-6 and TRBJ2-3, the CDR3 gives the full variable domain: DAGVTQSPTHLIKTRGQQVTLRCSPKSGHDTVSWYQQALGQGPQFIFQYYEEEERQRGNFPDRFSGHQFPNYSSELNVNALLLGDSALYLCASSIRQYFTDTQYFGPGTRLTVL.

This clone was observed a handful of times. The rearrangement links TRBV30 to TRBJ1-5, with TRBD1 identical over 7 bases. Germline assignment: CDR1 GTSNPN and CDR2 SVGIG (reference sequence). The CDR3 runs to 16 residues. The ends lost 3 bases at V and 11 bases at J; junction bases unmatched: 19. CDR3 DNA: TGTGCCTGGAGCCCCCCCCGAGGGGGCGAGGGTCATACCCAGCATTTT. Amino acids: CAWSPPRGGEGHTQHF.

This sequence joins TRBV5-1 and TRBJ2-5; TRBD1 agrees at 10 bases. V lost 2 bases, J lost 1 base, and 5 bases stayed unmatched. Germline V gene lookup returns CDR1 SGHRS and CDR2 YFSETQ. The CDR3 covers 16 residues. The CDR3: CASSLGTGASQETQYF. For the CDR3, the DNA is TGCGCCAGCAGCTTAGGGACAGGGGCTTCCCAAGAGACCCAGTACTTC.

This chain connects TRBV13 to TRBJ1-5, with D unclear. This CDR3 spans 19 amino acids. Looked up from germline, CDR1 is PRHDT and CDR2 is FYEKMQ (reference sequence). Trimming pared 7 bases from V and 0 bases from J, leaving 25 bases between. CDR3 DNA: TGTGCCAGCACACCTATTCAGGCCCTAGACTTACTTAGCAATCAGCCCCAGCATTTT. Its translation is CASTPIQALDLLSNQPQHF. The whole variable domain, remainder taken from reference TRBV13 and TRBJ1-5, is AAGVIQSPRHLIKEKRETATLKCYPIPRHDTVYWYQQGPGQDPQFLISFYEKMQSDKGSIPDRFSAQQFSDYHSELNMSSLELGDSALYFCASTPIQALDLLSNQPQHFGDGTRLSIL.

The chain carries TRBV5-5 and TRBJ2-7; D is uncertain. Germline V lookup: CDR1 SGHKS, CDR2 YYEKEE (reference sequence). V was clipped by 7 bases and J by 2 bases, with 19 bases between them. The CDR3 runs 15 residues. CDR3 amino acids: CASRVGRTDAYEQYF. CDR3 DNA: TGTGCCAGCCGGGTTGGTCGAACAGACGCCTACGAGCAGTACTTC.

The chain links TRBV6-4 to TRBJ2-1; D not certain. Germline V gene sequence: CDR1 MRHNA, CDR2 SNTAGT. Trimming cost V 2 bases and J 0 bases, with 11 bases left between them. This CDR3 is 16 amino acids long. The CDR3 DNA is TGTGCCAGCAGTGACCGGTGGGCTAGCTCCTACAATGAGCAGTTCTTC. This encodes CASSDRWASSYNEQFF.

The rearrangement links TRBV28 to TRBJ1-1, with no clear D. Trimming pared 3 bases from V and 0 bases from J, leaving 17 bases between. Looked up from germline, CDR1 is MDHEN and CDR2 is SYDVKM. The CDR3 is 17 residues long. As DNA, the CDR3 is TGTGCCAGCAGTTTTTTATTGGACCTGGCAATGAACACTGAAGCTTTCTTT. Protein: CASSFLLDLAMNTEAFF. Combining the CDR3 with reference TRBV28 and TRBJ1-1 gives the whole variable domain DVKVTQSSRYLVKRTGEKVFLECVQDMDHENMFWYRQDPGLGLRLIYFSYDVKMKEKGDIPEGYSVSREKKERFSLILESASTNQTSMYLCASSFLLDLAMNTEAFFGQGTRLTVV.

This chain joins TRBV4-3 and TRBJ2-7; D call uncertain. This CDR3 is 17 amino acids long. Germline-derived CDR1 and CDR2 are LGHNA and YSLEER. V gave up 0 bases and J gave up 1 base, with 16 bases separating them. The chain's CDR3 is CASSQDRTWSDSYEQYF. CDR3 nucleotide sequence: TGCGCCAGCAGCCAAGATCGGACGTGGAGCGATTCCTACGAGCAGTACTTC.

This chain connects TRBV20-1 to TRBJ2-7, with no clear D. CDR1 DFQATT and CDR2 SNEGSKA come from the germline V gene (reference sequence). The length of the CDR3 is 11 residues. V lost 2 bases to trimming and J lost 9 bases, with 11 bases between them. The CDR3 bases are TGCAGTGCTAGATATCCGGCCGGGCAGTACTTC. It is translated as CSARYPAGQYF.

The CDR3 DNA reads as TGTGCCAGCAGTCCGGGACAGGGGAGGGAAAAACTGTTTTTT. It yields the protein CASSPGQGREKLFF. The V gene is TRBV6-1, the J gene TRBJ1-4; TRBD1 matches at 10 bases. The V segment lost 5 bases and the J segment 8 bases; nucleotides outside the gene matches: 5. CDR1 and CDR2 from the germline V gene are MNHNS and SASEGT. The CDR3 runs to 14 residues.

J is TRBJ1-1 and V is TRBV6-1, with a possible D match to TRBD1 (6 bases). The CDR3 extends over 12 amino acids. Germline lookup yields CDR1 MNHNS and CDR2 SASEGT. Trimming cost V 9 bases and J 4 bases, with 12 bases left between them. CDR3 protein: CASYREGTEAFF. As DNA, the CDR3 is TGTGCCAGTTACAGGGAAGGCACTGAAGCTTTCTTT.

For this clone: Other DNA sequences in this specimen translate into the identical CDR3. The chain employs TRBV6-6 and TRBJ1-1; no clear D gene. CDR1 MNHNY and CDR2 SVGAGI come from the germline V gene (reference sequence). This CDR3 contains 14 residues. V was cut by 0 bases and J by 1 base, with 6 bases left in between. CDR3 loop: CASSYSGRNTEAFF. As DNA, the CDR3 is TGTGCCAGCAGTTACTCGGGCAGGAACACTGAAGCTTTCTTT.

The chain carries TRBV4-1 and TRBJ2-2; 8 bases match TRBD1. Germline lookup yields CDR1 MGHRA and CDR2 YSYEKL. Trimming took 4 bases from V and 2 from J; bases not matched to a gene: 6. CDR3 length: 16 residues. The CDR3 DNA follows: TGCGCCAGCAGCCCTCGACAGGGGTCTAACACCGGGGAGCTGTTTTTT. Encoded protein: CASSPRQGSNTGELFF.

The V gene is TRBV29-1, the J gene TRBJ1-4, with TRBD1 matching 7 bases. J was trimmed by 7 bases and V by 6 bases; bases with no gene match: 8. Germline values: CDR1 SQVTM, CDR2 ANQGSEA. CDR3 length: 13 residues. The CDR3 region has the DNA TGCAGCGTGACACAGGGGATGGGTGAAAAACTGTTTTTT. This encodes CSVTQGMGEKLFF. The entire variable domain, with the rest obtained from reference TRBV29-1 and TRBJ1-4, is as follows: SAVISQKPSRDICQRGTSLTIQCQVDSQVTMMFWYRQQPGQSLTLIATANQGSEATYESGFVIDKFPISRPNLTFSTLTVSNMSPEDSSIYLCSVTQGMGEKLFFGSGTQLSVL.

This clone was counted once. The chain recombines TRBV7-6 with TRBJ2-2, with D unclear. The CDR3 spans 17 residues. Germline CDR1 is SGHVS and CDR2 is FNYEAQ. The ends were cut back, 5 bases at V and 3 bases at J, with 19 bases in the middle. CDR3 protein: CASSPSGRDPDTGELFF. The CDR3 DNA sequence: TGTGCCAGCAGCCCGTCGGGTAGGGATCCAGACACCGGGGAGCTGTTTTTT.

V is TRBV6-5 and J is TRBJ1-6; D perhaps matches TRBD1 (5 bases). There are 14 residues in the CDR3. Germline V lookup: CDR1 MNHEY, CDR2 SVGAGI. Between the trimmed V and J ends, which lost 2 bases and 3 bases, there was a span of 5 bases. CDR3: CASSYRGYNSPLHF. The CDR3 nucleotides read TGTGCCAGCAGTTACAGGGGCTATAATTCACCCCTCCACTTT.

V gene TRBV4-1 combines with J gene TRBJ1-5; D is undetermined. This CDR3 contains 16 residues. V dropped 3 bases and J dropped 0 bases, with 12 bases sitting between them. CDR1 and CDR2 from the germline V gene are MGHRA and YSYEKL. CDR3 nucleotides: TGCGCCAGCAGCCACGTAGACATATTTAGCAATCAGCCCCAGCATTTT. This translates into CASSHVDIFSNQPQHF.

The chain combines TRBV29-1 with TRBJ2-1; weak D call: TRBD1 (5 bases). Germline loops: CDR1 SQVTM, CDR2 ANQGSEA. The CDR3 is 15 residues long. Between the trimmed V and J ends, which lost 7 bases and 7 bases, there was a span of 23 bases. CDR3 loop: CSADRVFNLENEQFF. As DNA, the CDR3 is TGCAGCGCCGACAGAGTGTTCAATTTGGAGAATGAGCAGTTCTTC.

In its sample, this clone was seen once. The chain has TRBV7-3 and TRBJ1-1, with D perhaps TRBD1 (5 bases). The germline CDR1 and CDR2 sequences are SGHTA and FQGTGA. CDR3 length: 15 residues. V was shortened by 5 bases and J by 4 bases, with 17 bases between the two germline ends. The CDR3 here is CASSPDNSRGTEAFF. The CDR3 DNA reads as TGTGCCAGCAGCCCAGACAATTCTAGGGGCACTGAAGCTTTCTTT.

The V and J genes are TRBV7-6 and TRBJ1-4; D remains unclear. The CDR3 contains 13 residues. Germline V lookup: CDR1 SGHVS, CDR2 FNYEAQ. V lost 4 bases and J lost 13, with 16 bases in between. The chain's CDR3 is CASSSYGGPGLFF. CDR3 coding DNA: TGTGCCAGCAGCTCTTACGGCGGCCCGGGACTGTTTTTT.

This clone appeared a single time. The V call is TRBV10-1, the J call TRBJ2-1, with TRBD1 matching over 10 bases. The CDR3 covers 16 residues. The V gene end was trimmed by 2 bases and the J gene end by 5 bases; junction bases not matched to a gene: 6. Germline loops: CDR1 WNHNN, CDR2 SYGVQD (reference sequence). The chain's CDR3 is CASSEPGTGVDNEQFF. The CDR3 coding sequence is TGCGCCAGCAGTGAGCCCGGGACAGGGGTCGACAATGAGCAGTTCTTC.

The J gene is TRBJ2-7, the V gene TRBV7-2; the D gene is possibly TRBD2 (6 bases). Trimming took 1 base from V and 1 from J, leaving 8 bases between them. This CDR3 region has 14 residues. Per the germline V gene, CDR1 is SGHTA and CDR2 is FQGNSA. The CDR3 region has the DNA TGTGCCAGCAGCTTAGTCGGGGGATCCTACGAGCAGTACTTC. Residues: CASSLVGGSYEQYF.